One T cell receptor beta chain is described in this entry. What it binds is not known. The ends were cut back, 4 bases at V and 0 bases at J, with 14 bases in the middle. Germline CDR1 and CDR2: MDHEN and SYDVKM. This CDR3 is 16 amino acids long. Method: immunoSEQ multiplex PCR; TCRdb's copy keeps in-frame clones and lacks some. The table shows fewer than 70,000 clones, with roughly four fifths occurring only once. This entry comes from a study of a mutant IDH1 vaccine in newly diagnosed glioma. Regarding time point: week 47, end of study. Topical imiquimod was applied with each vaccine dose, which held 300 ug of mutant IDH1 20-mer peptide.

The TCR sequence derives from a man in his thirties or forties with glioma. V is TRBV28 and J is TRBJ2-3, with D tentatively TRBD1 or TRBD2 (5 bases each). The material sequenced was PBMCs, taken from a glioma patient whose treatment included an IDH1 peptide vaccine. CDR3 loop: CASSWGTETSTDTQYF. Here the CDR3 DNA reads TGTGCCAGCAGTTGGGGGACGGAAACTAGCACAGATACGCAGTATTTT.